The rows below give T cell receptor beta chains drawn from one sample of a study of blood T cell repertoires in COVID-19. Data came from immunoSEQ multiplex PCR; TCRdb stores just in-frame clones and leaves some out. The sample consists of 200,000 or so clones, 70% to 90% of them appearing once. Sequencing was performed on peripheral blood. These receptors all come from a woman between 40 and 50 years old who had recovered from COVID-19. Both conserved end residues are part of each CDR3. D genes are given only for firm matches. Clone size is given for some rows only: seen once, a few or many times, or a class if the clone is expanded.

d_call: NA
j_call: TRBJ1-4
v_call: TRBV6-1
clone_size: NA
cdr3_nt: TGTGCCAGCAGTGAATTAGTCCCAACTAATGAAAAACTGTTTTTT
cdr3_aa: CASSELVPTNEKLFF

d_call: NA
j_call: TRBJ2-1
v_call: TRBV6-4
clone_size: NA
cdr3_nt: TGTGCCAGCAGTGACTCTGCGGGACCCCCGTTCTTC
cdr3_aa: CASSDSAGPPFF

d_call: NA
j_call: TRBJ2-5
v_call: TRBV30
clone_size: NA
cdr3_nt: TGTGCCTGGAAGAGGGAACACGGACAAGAGACCCAGTACTTC
cdr3_aa: CAWKREHGQETQYF

d_call: NA
j_call: TRBJ1-2
v_call: TRBV20-1
clone_size: NA
cdr3_nt: TGCAGTGCTAGTTATTGGCAGGGACTGGTCTACACCTTC
cdr3_aa: CSASYWQGLVYTF

d_call: NA
j_call: TRBJ2-7
v_call: TRBV21-1
clone_size: NA
cdr3_nt: TGTGCCAGCATCCACTACGAGCAGTACTTC
cdr3_aa: CASIHYEQYF

d_call: NA
j_call: TRBJ2-3
v_call: TRBV27
clone_size: NA
cdr3_nt: TGTGCCAGCACCTACTCAGGGCGTGGGCTCGCAGATACGCAGTATTTT
cdr3_aa: CASTYSGRGLADTQYF

d_call: NA
j_call: TRBJ2-2
v_call: TRBV19
clone_size: NA
cdr3_nt: TGTGCCAGTAGTCTGGCGGGGACGAACACCGGGGAGCTGTTTTTT
cdr3_aa: CASSLAGTNTGELFF

d_call: NA
j_call: TRBJ1-1
v_call: TRBV7-9
clone_size: NA
cdr3_nt: TGTGCCAGCCTGGTAAGCATGAACACTGAAGCTTTCTTT
cdr3_aa: CASLVSMNTEAFF

d_call: NA
j_call: TRBJ1-3
v_call: TRBV18
clone_size: once
cdr3_nt: TGTGCCAGCTCACCAACGGGCTCTGGAAACACCATATATTTT
cdr3_aa: CASSPTGSGNTIYF

d_call: TRBD1
j_call: TRBJ1-2
v_call: TRBV30
clone_size: NA
cdr3_nt: TGTGCCTGGAGTGTACCCGGGACAGGGGGAGGCTACACCTTC
cdr3_aa: CAWSVPGTGGGYTF

d_call: TRBD1
j_call: TRBJ1-2
v_call: TRBV19
clone_size: NA
cdr3_nt: TGTGCCAGTAGTCGGACAGGGGGCTATGGCTACACCTTC
cdr3_aa: CASSRTGGYGYTF

d_call: NA
j_call: TRBJ1-2
v_call: TRBV19
clone_size: NA
cdr3_nt: TGTGCCAGTAGTCCACCTGAACGGTATGGCTACACCTTC
cdr3_aa: CASSPPERYGYTF

d_call: NA
j_call: TRBJ1-2
v_call: TRBV2
clone_size: NA
cdr3_nt: TGTGCCAGCAGTGAGGGAGGTAGTTATGGCTACACCTTC
cdr3_aa: CASSEGGSYGYTF

d_call: NA
j_call: TRBJ2-1
v_call: TRBV27
clone_size: NA
cdr3_nt: TGTGCCAGCAGCCGGAGAGGGGGGGGATTGTGGAATGAGCAGTTCTTC
cdr3_aa: CASSRRGGGLWNEQFF

d_call: TRBD1
j_call: TRBJ1-4
v_call: TRBV4-1
clone_size: NA
cdr3_nt: TGCGCCAGCAGCCTACAGGACAGGGCTACGAATGAAAAACTGTTTTTT
cdr3_aa: CASSLQDRATNEKLFF

d_call: NA
j_call: TRBJ2-1
v_call: TRBV3-1/TRBV3-2
clone_size: once
cdr3_nt: TGTGCCAGCAGTGTCATCGGGACTGGAGGATCGAATGAGCAGTTCTTC
cdr3_aa: CASSVIGTGGSNEQFF

d_call: NA
j_call: TRBJ2-7
v_call: TRBV6-5
clone_size: NA
cdr3_nt: TGTGCCAGCAGTTCCAGGACTTACCAGCGCGAGCAGTACTTC
cdr3_aa: CASSSRTYQREQYF

d_call: TRBD2
j_call: TRBJ2-7
v_call: TRBV5-1
clone_size: NA
cdr3_nt: TGCGCCAGCAGCTTGGGGGGTTCTAGCGGGATATACGAGCAGTACTTC
cdr3_aa: CASSLGGSSGIYEQYF

d_call: NA
j_call: TRBJ2-5
v_call: TRBV5-4
clone_size: NA
cdr3_nt: TGTGCCAGCAGCCGCGCATTTCGGGGGAAACAAGAGACCCAGTACTTC
cdr3_aa: CASSRAFRGKQETQYF

d_call: NA
j_call: TRBJ1-2
v_call: TRBV5-5
clone_size: NA
cdr3_nt: TGTGCCAGCAGCTTGTCTTTTTCGGCAACAGGCGACTATGGCTACACCTTC
cdr3_aa: CASSLSFSATGDYGYTF

d_call: NA
j_call: TRBJ1-6
v_call: TRBV6-5
clone_size: many
cdr3_nt: TGTGCCAGCAGTTACCTGGGGGGGGATTCACCCCTCCACTTT
cdr3_aa: CASSYLGGDSPLHF

d_call: NA
j_call: TRBJ1-5
v_call: TRBV7-8
clone_size: once
cdr3_nt: TGTGCCAGCAGCAACCTGCAGGGGCCGGCACAGCCCCAGCATTTT
cdr3_aa: CASSNLQGPAQPQHF

d_call: TRBD1
j_call: TRBJ1-4
v_call: TRBV5-4
clone_size: NA
cdr3_nt: TGTGCCAGCAGCAGGTCAGGGGGCGATGGTGAAAAACTGTTTTTT
cdr3_aa: CASSRSGGDGEKLFF

d_call: TRBD1
j_call: TRBJ2-1
v_call: TRBV29-1
clone_size: once
cdr3_nt: TGCAGCGTTGTGGGGACAGAAAGCTCCTACAATGAGCAGTTCTTC
cdr3_aa: CSVVGTESSYNEQFF

d_call: NA
j_call: TRBJ2-3
v_call: TRBV27
clone_size: NA
cdr3_nt: TGTGCCAGCAGTCCTAGGTCGGCAGATACGCAGTATTTT
cdr3_aa: CASSPRSADTQYF

d_call: TRBD1
j_call: TRBJ2-2
v_call: TRBV18
clone_size: NA
cdr3_nt: TGTGCCAGCTCACCTACAGGGGATAAGACCGGGGAGCTGTTTTTT
cdr3_aa: CASSPTGDKTGELFF

d_call: TRBD2
j_call: TRBJ2-5
v_call: TRBV5-1
clone_size: NA
cdr3_nt: TGCGCCAGCAGCTTGGGGAGCGGGGGGTACCAAGAGACCCAGTACTTC
cdr3_aa: CASSLGSGGYQETQYF

d_call: NA
j_call: TRBJ1-5
v_call: TRBV19
clone_size: few
cdr3_nt: TGTGCCAGTAGTCGGGACTGGGATCAGCCCCAGCATTTT
cdr3_aa: CASSRDWDQPQHF

d_call: NA
j_call: TRBJ1-5
v_call: TRBV18
clone_size: few
cdr3_nt: TGTGCCAGCTCACCACAAAACAGGTATAGCAATCAGCCCCAGCATTTT
cdr3_aa: CASSPQNRYSNQPQHF

d_call: NA
j_call: TRBJ2-6
v_call: TRBV6-5
clone_size: once
cdr3_nt: TGTGCCAGCAGGAGTGGGGCCAACGTCCTGACTTTC
cdr3_aa: CASRSGANVLTF

d_call: NA
j_call: TRBJ2-5
v_call: TRBV5-1
clone_size: NA
cdr3_nt: TGCGCCAGCAGGAGACAGGTTGAAGAGACCCAGTACTTC
cdr3_aa: CASRRQVEETQYF

d_call: NA
j_call: TRBJ2-7
v_call: TRBV14
clone_size: many
cdr3_nt: TGTGCCAGCAGCCAAGGTCGGGGAGTCCGGATATACGAGCAGTACTTC
cdr3_aa: CASSQGRGVRIYEQYF

d_call: TRBD1
j_call: TRBJ1-1
v_call: TRBV3-1/TRBV3-2
clone_size: NA
cdr3_nt: TGTGCCAGCAGCCGCTCGGGACAGCTGAACACTGAAGCTTTCTTT
cdr3_aa: CASSRSGQLNTEAFF

d_call: TRBD2
j_call: TRBJ2-1
v_call: TRBV5-1
clone_size: few
cdr3_nt: TGCGCCAGCAGCCTGACTAGCGGATCCTACAATGAGCAGTTCTTC
cdr3_aa: CASSLTSGSYNEQFF

d_call: NA
j_call: TRBJ2-5
v_call: TRBV18
clone_size: NA
cdr3_nt: TGTGCCAGCTTACCTTCGGGGTACCAAGAGACCCAGTACTTC
cdr3_aa: CASLPSGYQETQYF

d_call: NA
j_call: TRBJ2-7
v_call: TRBV5-4
clone_size: once
cdr3_nt: TGTGCCAGCAGCTCTACTAGCAGGGACTACGAGCAGTACTTC
cdr3_aa: CASSSTSRDYEQYF

d_call: TRBD1
j_call: TRBJ1-1
v_call: TRBV3-1/TRBV3-2
clone_size: NA
cdr3_nt: TGTGCCAGCAGCCCTCGGGACAGTTCATACACTGAAGCTTTCTTT
cdr3_aa: CASSPRDSSYTEAFF

d_call: TRBD1
j_call: TRBJ1-5
v_call: TRBV6-5
clone_size: NA
cdr3_nt: TGTGCCAGCAGCCAACAGGGGTTATACCAGCCCCAGCATTTT
cdr3_aa: CASSQQGLYQPQHF

d_call: TRBD2
j_call: TRBJ2-7
v_call: TRBV10-3
clone_size: NA
cdr3_nt: TGTGCCGTGACCGGGACTAGCCTCGACGAGCAGTACTTC
cdr3_aa: CAVTGTSLDEQYF

d_call: NA
j_call: TRBJ2-1
v_call: TRBV11-2
clone_size: NA
cdr3_nt: TGTGCCAGCAGCTTAGTTAGTTATGGTGAGCAGTTCTTC
cdr3_aa: CASSLVSYGEQFF

d_call: NA
j_call: TRBJ2-5
v_call: TRBV6-1
clone_size: NA
cdr3_nt: TGTGCCAGCAGTGAACGAGGCCAGGAGACCCAGTACTTC
cdr3_aa: CASSERGQETQYF

d_call: TRBD2
j_call: TRBJ2-2
v_call: TRBV19
clone_size: NA
cdr3_nt: TGTGCCAGTAGCCCATCAGGTAGCGGGACCGGGGAGCTGTTTTTT
cdr3_aa: CASSPSGSGTGELFF

d_call: NA
j_call: TRBJ2-4
v_call: TRBV28
clone_size: NA
cdr3_nt: TGTGCCAGCAGTTCCACGGGACTCAGGTCCAAAAACATTCAGTACTTC
cdr3_aa: CASSSTGLRSKNIQYF

d_call: TRBD1
j_call: TRBJ2-2
v_call: TRBV4-2
clone_size: NA
cdr3_nt: TGTGCCAGCAGCCAAGAAACAGGGGGCAACGTCGGGGAGCTGTTTTTT
cdr3_aa: CASSQETGGNVGELFF

d_call: NA
j_call: TRBJ2-1
v_call: TRBV5-1
clone_size: NA
cdr3_nt: TGCGCCAGCAGCTTACAGGATGGCCCGTACAATGAGCAGTTCTTC
cdr3_aa: CASSLQDGPYNEQFF

d_call: NA
j_call: TRBJ1-3
v_call: TRBV19
clone_size: few
cdr3_nt: TGTGCCAGTCAACGGGGAAACACCATATATTTT
cdr3_aa: CASQRGNTIYF

d_call: TRBD2
j_call: TRBJ2-7
v_call: TRBV5-1
clone_size: NA
cdr3_nt: TGCGCCAGCAGCCCTCCCGGGACTAGCAATATAGAGGAGCAGTACTTC
cdr3_aa: CASSPPGTSNIEEQYF

d_call: TRBD1
j_call: TRBJ1-1
v_call: TRBV9
clone_size: NA
cdr3_nt: TGTGCCAGCAGCGAGGGGACAGCCAGGAACACTGAAGCTTTCTTT
cdr3_aa: CASSEGTARNTEAFF

d_call: TRBD1
j_call: TRBJ1-1
v_call: TRBV25-1
clone_size: NA
cdr3_nt: TGTGCCAGCAGTGTACCGGGACAGGGTTTTGCTTTCTTT
cdr3_aa: CASSVPGQGFAFF

d_call: NA
j_call: TRBJ2-4
v_call: TRBV7-2
clone_size: NA
cdr3_nt: TGTGCCAGCAGCTTGATGGCAGGGCGGGCCAAAAACATTCAGTACTTC
cdr3_aa: CASSLMAGRAKNIQYF

d_call: TRBD2
j_call: TRBJ2-7
v_call: TRBV19
clone_size: once
cdr3_nt: TGTGCCAGTAGTGACCCGGCGGGGGGTACGGGCGAGCAGTACTTC
cdr3_aa: CASSDPAGGTGEQYF

d_call: NA
j_call: TRBJ1-1
v_call: TRBV5-1
clone_size: NA
cdr3_nt: TGCGCCAGCAGCCCCGGCGGAAACACTGAAGCTTTCTTT
cdr3_aa: CASSPGGNTEAFF